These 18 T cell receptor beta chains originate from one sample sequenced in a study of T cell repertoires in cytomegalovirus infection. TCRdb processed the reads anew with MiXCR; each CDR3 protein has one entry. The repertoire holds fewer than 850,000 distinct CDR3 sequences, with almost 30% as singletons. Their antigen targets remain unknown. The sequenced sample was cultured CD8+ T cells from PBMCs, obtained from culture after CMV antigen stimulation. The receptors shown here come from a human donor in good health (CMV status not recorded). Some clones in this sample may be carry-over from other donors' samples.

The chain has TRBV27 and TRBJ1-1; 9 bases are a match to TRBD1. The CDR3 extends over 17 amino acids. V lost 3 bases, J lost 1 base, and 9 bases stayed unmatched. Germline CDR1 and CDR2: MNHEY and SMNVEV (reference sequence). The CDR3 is CASSFWTGATKNTEAFF. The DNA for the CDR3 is TGTGCCAGCAGTTTTTGGACAGGGGCAACGAAGAACACTGAAGCTTTCTTT.

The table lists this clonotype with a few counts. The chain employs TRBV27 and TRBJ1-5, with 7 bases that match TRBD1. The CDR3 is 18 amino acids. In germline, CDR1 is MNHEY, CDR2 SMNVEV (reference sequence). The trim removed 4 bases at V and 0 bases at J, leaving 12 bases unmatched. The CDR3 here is CASSSTAGTAISNQPQHF. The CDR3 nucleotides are TGTGCCAGCAGTTCGACCGCCGGGACAGCCATTAGCAATCAGCCCCAGCATTTT.

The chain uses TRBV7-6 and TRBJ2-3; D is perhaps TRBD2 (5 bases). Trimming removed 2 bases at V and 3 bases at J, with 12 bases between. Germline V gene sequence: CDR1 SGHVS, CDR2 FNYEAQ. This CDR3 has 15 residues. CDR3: CASSLTRSLTDTQYF. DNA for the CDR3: TGTGCCAGCAGCTTAACTAGGTCCCTGACAGATACGCAGTATTTT.

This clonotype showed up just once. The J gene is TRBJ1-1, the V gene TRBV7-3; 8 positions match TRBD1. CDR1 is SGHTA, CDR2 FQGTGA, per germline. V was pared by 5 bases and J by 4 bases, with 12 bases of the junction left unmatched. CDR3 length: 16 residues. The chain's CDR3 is CASSGDRDRRFTEAFF. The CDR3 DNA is TGTGCCAGCAGCGGCGACCGGGACAGGAGATTCACTGAAGCTTTCTTT.

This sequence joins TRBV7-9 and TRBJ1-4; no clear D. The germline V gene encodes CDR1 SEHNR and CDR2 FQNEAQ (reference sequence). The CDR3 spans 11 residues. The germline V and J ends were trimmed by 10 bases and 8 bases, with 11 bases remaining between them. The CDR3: CATRVGEKLFF. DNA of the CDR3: TGTGCCACCCGAGTCGGGGAAAAACTGTTTTTT.

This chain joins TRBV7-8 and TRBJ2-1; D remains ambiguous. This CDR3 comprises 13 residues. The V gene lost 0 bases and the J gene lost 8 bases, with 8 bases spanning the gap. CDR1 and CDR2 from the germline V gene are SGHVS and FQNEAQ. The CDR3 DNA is TGTGCCAGCAGCTTAGCGTACCAGGATGAGCAGTTCTTC. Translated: CASSLAYQDEQFF.

Here the CDR3 reads CASSNADRGVDNEQFF. The CDR3 bases are TGTGCCAGCAGCAACGCGGACAGGGGAGTTGACAATGAGCAGTTCTTC. The chain couples TRBV2 to TRBJ2-1, with 9 positions matching TRBD1. Losses at the gene ends were 6 bases for V and 5 bases for J; bases not matched to a gene: 11. This CDR3 is 16 amino acids long. Per the germline V gene, CDR1 is SNHLY and CDR2 is FYNNEI.

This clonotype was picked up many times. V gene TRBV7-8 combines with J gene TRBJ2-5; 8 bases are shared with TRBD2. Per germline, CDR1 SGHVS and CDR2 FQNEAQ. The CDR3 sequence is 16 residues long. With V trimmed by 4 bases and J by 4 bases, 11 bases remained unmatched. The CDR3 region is CASSSPPGGAIETQYF. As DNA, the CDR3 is TGTGCCAGCAGCTCCCCCCCCGGGGGGGCTATAGAGACCCAGTACTTC.

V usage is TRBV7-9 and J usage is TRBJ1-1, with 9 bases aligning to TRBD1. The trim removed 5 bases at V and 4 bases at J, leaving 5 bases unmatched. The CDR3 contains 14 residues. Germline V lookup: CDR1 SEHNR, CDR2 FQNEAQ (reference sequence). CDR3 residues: CASSNRGRVTEAFF. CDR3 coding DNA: TGTGCCAGCAGCAACAGGGGGCGCGTCACTGAAGCTTTCTTT.

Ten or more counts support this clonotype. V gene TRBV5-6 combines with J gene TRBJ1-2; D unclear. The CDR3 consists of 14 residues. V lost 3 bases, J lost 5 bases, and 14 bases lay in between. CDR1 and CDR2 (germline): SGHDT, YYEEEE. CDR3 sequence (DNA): TGTGCCAGCAGCTCCGGGAGGCCGGGATATGGCTACACCTTC. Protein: CASSSGRPGYGYTF.

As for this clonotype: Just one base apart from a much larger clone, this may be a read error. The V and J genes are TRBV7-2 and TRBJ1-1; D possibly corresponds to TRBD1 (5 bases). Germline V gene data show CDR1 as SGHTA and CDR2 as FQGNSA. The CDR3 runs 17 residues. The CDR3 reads CASAALQGLLMNTKAFF. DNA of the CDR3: TGTGCCAGCGCAGCTCTCCAGGGTCTACTCATGAACACTAAAGCTTTCTTT.

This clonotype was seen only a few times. DNA of the CDR3: TGTGCCAGCAGCCCACTGGAGGGCCGGGGGTCCAAAAACATTCAGTACTTC. The encoded protein is CASSPLEGRGSKNIQYF. The chain is built from TRBV6-6 and TRBJ2-4; possibly TRBD2 for D (6 bases). Trimming removed 6 bases at V and 2 bases at J, with 20 bases between. The germline V gene has CDR1 MNHNY and CDR2 SVGAGI (reference sequence). The CDR3 runs to 17 residues.

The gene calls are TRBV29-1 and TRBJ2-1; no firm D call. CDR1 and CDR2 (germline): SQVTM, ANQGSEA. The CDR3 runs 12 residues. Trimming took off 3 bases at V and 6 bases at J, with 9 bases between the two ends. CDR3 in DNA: TGCAGCGTTGAGTCGGAAAGCAATGAGCAGTTCTTC. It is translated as CSVESESNEQFF.

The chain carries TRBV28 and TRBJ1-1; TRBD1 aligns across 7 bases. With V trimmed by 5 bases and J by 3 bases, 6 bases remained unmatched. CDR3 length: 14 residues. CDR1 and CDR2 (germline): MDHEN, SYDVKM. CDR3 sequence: CASSSGTAYTEAFF. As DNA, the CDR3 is TGTGCCAGCAGTAGCGGGACAGCCTACACTGAAGCTTTCTTT.

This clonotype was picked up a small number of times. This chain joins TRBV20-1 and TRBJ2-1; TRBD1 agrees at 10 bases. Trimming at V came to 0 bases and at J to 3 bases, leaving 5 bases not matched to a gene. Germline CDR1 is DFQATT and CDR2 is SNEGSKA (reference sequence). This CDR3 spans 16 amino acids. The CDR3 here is CSARDPGDRGYNEQFF. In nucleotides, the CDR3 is TGCAGTGCTAGAGATCCAGGGGACAGGGGCTACAATGAGCAGTTCTTC.

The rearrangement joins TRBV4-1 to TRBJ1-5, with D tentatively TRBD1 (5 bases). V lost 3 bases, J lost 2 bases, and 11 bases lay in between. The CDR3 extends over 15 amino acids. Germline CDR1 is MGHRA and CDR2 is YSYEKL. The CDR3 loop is CASSHRQGGNQPQHF. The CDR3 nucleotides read TGCGCCAGCAGCCACAGGCAGGGCGGCAATCAGCCCCAGCATTTT.

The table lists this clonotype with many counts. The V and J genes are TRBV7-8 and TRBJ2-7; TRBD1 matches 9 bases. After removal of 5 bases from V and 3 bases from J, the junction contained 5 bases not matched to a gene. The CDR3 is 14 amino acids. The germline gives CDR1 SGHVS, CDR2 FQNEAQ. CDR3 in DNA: TGTGCCAGCAGCCCGGGACAGGGTTTCTACGAGCAGTACGTC. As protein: CASSPGQGFYEQYV.

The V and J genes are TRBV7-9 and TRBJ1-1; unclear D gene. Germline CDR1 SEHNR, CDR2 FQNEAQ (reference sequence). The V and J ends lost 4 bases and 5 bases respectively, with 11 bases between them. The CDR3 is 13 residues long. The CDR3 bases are TGTGCCAGCAGCTCCCACTTCGGGACTGAAGCTTTCTTT. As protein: CASSSHFGTEAFF.